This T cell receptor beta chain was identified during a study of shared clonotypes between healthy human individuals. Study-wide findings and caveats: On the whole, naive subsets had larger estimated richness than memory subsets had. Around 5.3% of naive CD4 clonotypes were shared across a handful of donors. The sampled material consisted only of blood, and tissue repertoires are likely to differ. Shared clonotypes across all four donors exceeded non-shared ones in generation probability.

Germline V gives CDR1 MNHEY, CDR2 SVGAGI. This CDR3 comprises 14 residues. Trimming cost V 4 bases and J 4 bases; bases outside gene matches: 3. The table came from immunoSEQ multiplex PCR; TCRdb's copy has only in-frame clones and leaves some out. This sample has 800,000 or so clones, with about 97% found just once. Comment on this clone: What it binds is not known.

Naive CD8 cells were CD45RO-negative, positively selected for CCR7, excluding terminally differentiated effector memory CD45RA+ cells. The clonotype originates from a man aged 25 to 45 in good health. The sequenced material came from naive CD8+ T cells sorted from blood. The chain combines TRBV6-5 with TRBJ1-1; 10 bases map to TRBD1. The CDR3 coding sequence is TGTGCCAGCAGTTTGGGACAGGGGCTCACTGAAGCTTTCTTT. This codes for CASSLGQGLTEAFF.